Listed here are 5 T cell receptor beta chains from one sample, sequenced in a study of cytomegalovirus exposure and HLA in healthy donors. It was with 60 Vbeta and 13 Jbeta primers that the PCR ran. The repertoire was sequenced with immunoSEQ multiplex PCR; TCRdb's copy has only in-frame clones and lacks some. The sample holds fewer than 250,000 clones; over 65% are singletons and the top ten take over 1%. Sequencing was done on a sample of PBMCs. The origin of the receptors is a human donor in good health.

V gene TRBV6-5 combines with J gene TRBJ1-1; 8 nucleotides agree with TRBD1. V was pared by 7 bases and J by 0 bases, with 7 bases of the junction left unmatched. Germline CDR1 reads MNHEY; CDR2 reads SVGAGI. The CDR3 runs to 15 residues. Here the CDR3 reads CASKRTGRVNTEAFF. The CDR3 DNA follows: TGTGCCAGCAAAAGGACAGGGAGGGTGAACACTGAAGCTTTCTTT.

The chain combines TRBV7-3 with TRBJ2-3; the match to TRBD2 covers 10 bases. V lost 8 bases to trimming and J lost 5 bases; unmatched junction nucleotides: 7. There are 14 residues in the CDR3. Germline CDR1 SGHTA, CDR2 FQGTGA. CDR3 nucleotides: TGTGCCAGCGGGTTCGGGACTAGCGAAGATACGCAGTATTTT. This codes for CASGFGTSEDTQYF.

V is TRBV7-9 and J is TRBJ2-7, with 8 bases matching TRBD2. Losses at the gene ends were 5 bases for V and 5 bases for J; bases not matched to a gene: 14. Germline CDR1 and CDR2: SEHNR and FQNEAQ (reference sequence). This CDR3 comprises 16 residues. CDR3 nucleotide sequence: TGTGCCAGCAGCCCGCGAGGGGCTAGCGGGTATAACGAGCAGTACTTC. Encoded protein: CASSPRGASGYNEQYF.

V is TRBV7-6 and J is TRBJ2-7; 8 nucleotides align to TRBD2. With V trimmed by 5 bases and J by 4 bases, 7 bases remained unmatched. Germline loops: CDR1 SGHVS, CDR2 FNYEAQ. The CDR3 runs to 14 residues. The CDR3 is CASSRSGSDYEQYF. DNA of the CDR3: TGTGCCAGCAGCAGAAGCGGGAGCGATTACGAGCAGTACTTC.

The CDR3: CAISGGSGVITDTQYF. The CDR3 DNA is TGTGCCATCAGTGGTGGGTCGGGAGTGATCACAGATACGCAGTATTTT. The gene calls are TRBV10-3 and TRBJ2-3; possible D gene TRBD2, 6 bases. The germline V gene has CDR1 ENHRY and CDR2 SYGVKD. This CDR3 region has 16 residues. Deletions cut 4 bases from V and 2 bases from J, with 16 bases between.